One and the same sample provided the 23 T cell receptor beta chains below, sequenced in a study of blood T cell repertoires in COVID-19. The table came from immunoSEQ multiplex PCR; TCRdb's copy has only in-frame clones and leaves some out. This sample has some 73,000 clones; roughly 80% occur once, and the top ten carry approximately 2.1%. Material for sequencing was peripheral blood. The receptors here all came from a man aged 65 to 79 with COVID-19, enrolled during active disease.

This clone showed up just once. This chain links TRBV30 with TRBJ2-1, with D maybe TRBD2 (5 bases). V shed 2 bases and J shed 0 bases, with 11 bases lying between them. Germline V lookup: CDR1 GTSNPN, CDR2 SVGIG (reference sequence). CDR3 length: 15 amino acids. The chain's CDR3 is CAWSIKRVSYNEQFF. For the CDR3, the DNA is TGTGCCTGGAGTATTAAGAGGGTCTCCTACAATGAGCAGTTCTTC.

The chain is built from TRBV27 and TRBJ2-5; 11 bases map to TRBD2. CDR3 length: 17 residues. Unmatched junction bases numbered 9, after V lost 6 bases and J lost 0 bases. Germline V lookup: CDR1 MNHEY, CDR2 SMNVEV (reference sequence). The CDR3 here is CASRWRASGRNQETQYF. The CDR3 DNA is TGTGCCAGCAGATGGAGGGCTAGCGGGAGGAACCAAGAGACCCAGTACTTC.

The rearrangement joins TRBV6-5 to TRBJ1-1, with 10 bases fitting TRBD1. In germline, CDR1 is MNHEY, CDR2 SVGAGI. The CDR3 length is 15 residues. V dropped 5 bases and J dropped 0; count of bases not matched to a gene: 3. The CDR3 here is CASSRQGAVNTEAFF. The CDR3 nucleotides read TGTGCCAGCAGTCGACAGGGGGCGGTGAACACTGAAGCTTTCTTT.

The chain's CDR3 is CASSPPSLAGEGEQFF. The CDR3 DNA reads TGTGCCAGCTCACCACCATCCCTAGCGGGAGAAGGTGAGCAGTTCTTC. The chain uses TRBV18 and TRBJ2-1; 10 bases are a match to TRBD2. Looked up from germline, CDR1 is KGHSH and CDR2 is LQKENI. The CDR3 contains 16 residues. V dropped 0 bases and J dropped 9; count of bases not matched to a gene: 8.

The rearrangement links TRBV6-5 to TRBJ1-6; the D gene is possibly TRBD1 (6 bases). Trimming took 6 bases from V and 9 from J, leaving 12 bases between them. Germline V lookup: CDR1 MNHEY, CDR2 SVGAGI. The CDR3 spans 13 residues. The CDR3 DNA reads TGTGCCAGCAGCCTCGACAGGTTTTCACCCCTCCACTTT. Amino acids: CASSLDRFSPLHF.

The chain joins TRBV7-8 to TRBJ2-7; 12 bases line up with TRBD2. CDR1 and CDR2 (germline): SGHVS, FQNEAQ. V lost 5 bases and J lost 4; bases outside the gene matches: 6. CDR3 length: 15 residues. As DNA, the CDR3 is TGTGCCAGCAGCGACCTAGCGGGAGGGCCTTACGAGCAGTACTTC. Encoded protein: CASSDLAGGPYEQYF. The whole variable domain, remainder taken from reference TRBV7-8 and TRBJ2-7, is GAGVSQSPRYKVAKRGQDVALRCDPISGHVSLFWYQQALGQGPEFLTYFQNEAQLDKSGLPSDRFFAERPEGSVSTLKIQRTQQEDSAVYLCASSDLAGGPYEQYFGPGTRLTVT.

The V and J genes are TRBV28 and TRBJ1-5; tentatively, D is TRBD1 (5 bases). The germline V and J ends were trimmed by 5 bases and 3 bases, with 14 bases remaining between them. Looked up from germline, CDR1 is MDHEN and CDR2 is SYDVKM. CDR3 length: 15 amino acids. CDR3 bases: TGTGCCAGCAGTCCTCCGGGGGAACCCAATCAGCCCCAGCATTTT. As protein: CASSPPGEPNQPQHF.

The chain carries TRBV28 and TRBJ1-4; possibly TRBD1 for D (5 bases). The V gene lost 5 bases and the J gene lost 3 bases, with 25 bases spanning the gap. CDR1 and CDR2 (germline): MDHEN, SYDVKM. This CDR3 contains 19 residues. The CDR3, as DNA: TGTGCCAGCAGTCCGACATTATCGGGACTTCGGTGGGCTAATGAAAAACTGTTTTTT. It is translated as CASSPTLSGLRWANEKLFF.

CDR3 nucleotide sequence: TGTGCCATCAGTGAGCCATACAAACAGGGGGCAGGCCAGCCCCAGCATTTT. Translated, it gives CAISEPYKQGAGQPQHF. The chain is built from TRBV10-3 and TRBJ1-5; TRBD1 agrees at 9 bases. V shed 2 bases and J 7 bases; nucleotides not matched to a gene: 12. Looked up from germline, CDR1 is ENHRY and CDR2 is SYGVKD. The CDR3 runs 17 residues.

This rearrangement joins TRBV29-1 to TRBJ2-2, with 11 positions matching TRBD2. Germline V gives CDR1 SQVTM, CDR2 ANQGSEA. There are 16 residues in the CDR3. J was trimmed by 5 bases and V by 3 bases; bases with no gene match: 8. CDR3 in DNA: TGCAGCGTTGAGTGGACTAGCGGGCCGTTAACCGGGGAGCTGTTTTTT. Protein: CSVEWTSGPLTGELFF.

The chain joins TRBV19 to TRBJ1-1; possibly TRBD1 for D (6 bases). The germline V gene encodes CDR1 LNHDA and CDR2 SQIVND (reference sequence). This CDR3 has 14 amino acids. Between the trimmed V and J ends, which lost 5 bases and 0 bases, there was a span of 10 bases. CDR3 in amino acids: CASSLDRVNTEAFF. CDR3 nucleotide sequence: TGTGCCAGTAGTTTGGACAGAGTGAACACTGAAGCTTTCTTT. Full variable domain (rest looked up from reference TRBV19 and TRBJ1-1): DGGITQSPKYLFRKEGQNVTLSCEQNLNHDAMYWYRQDPGQGLRLIYYSQIVNDFQKGDIAEGYSVSREKKESFPLTVTSAQKNPTAFYLCASSLDRVNTEAFFGQGTRLTVV.

This sequence joins TRBV9 and TRBJ2-5; 7 nucleotides match TRBD2. This CDR3 is 14 amino acids long. V lost 0 bases, J lost 4 bases, and 3 bases stayed unmatched. Germline V gene lookup returns CDR1 SGDLS and CDR2 YYNGEE. The CDR3 loop reads CASSVAGGGETQYF. CDR3 bases: TGTGCCAGCAGCGTAGCTGGGGGGGGAGAGACCCAGTACTTC.

This sequence joins TRBV28 and TRBJ1-3, with D perhaps matching TRBD1 (6 bases). The CDR3 sequence is 16 residues long. The germline V and J ends were trimmed by 6 bases and 3 bases, with 18 bases remaining between them. Looked up from germline, CDR1 is MDHEN and CDR2 is SYDVKM. The CDR3 spells CASSPSGGHGGNTIYF. In DNA form, the CDR3 reads TGTGCCAGCAGCCCCTCTGGGGGCCATGGTGGAAACACCATATATTTT.

The V call is TRBV5-4, the J call TRBJ2-3; TRBD2 is a possible D gene (6 bases). CDR1 is SGHNT, CDR2 YYREEE, per germline (reference sequence). V lost 5 bases and J lost 0, with 19 bases in between. The CDR3 totals 17 residues. CDR3 sequence reads: CASRGEEASRSTDTQYF. The DNA for the CDR3 is TGTGCCAGCAGGGGGGAGGAGGCTAGCCGCAGCACAGATACGCAGTATTTT.

This chain joins TRBV7-2 and TRBJ2-3, with 11 bases lining up with TRBD2. V was pared by 3 bases and J by 2 bases, with 1 base of the junction left unmatched. Germline lookup yields CDR1 SGHTA and CDR2 FQGNSA. The CDR3 has 15 residues. CDR3 in amino acids: CASSLGLADTDTQYF. The CDR3 DNA reads TGTGCCAGCAGCTTGGGACTAGCGGACACAGATACGCAGTATTTT.

In this sample, this clone turned up once. The J gene is TRBJ2-1, the V gene TRBV7-3, with D perhaps matching TRBD2 (6 bases). The germline gives CDR1 SGHTA, CDR2 FQGTGA. Between the trimmed V and J ends, which lost 1 base and 7 bases, there was a span of 14 bases. The CDR3 consists of 15 residues. The CDR3 spells CASSLSRTAGNEQFF. CDR3 sequence (DNA): TGTGCCAGCAGCTTAAGCCGAACTGCGGGGAATGAGCAGTTCTTC.

The rearrangement joins TRBV21-1 to TRBJ2-3; TRBD2 is taken as the D call from the table, unchecked against the DNA. TRBV21-1 is annotated as a pseudogene. This CDR3 contains 19 residues. CDR3 loop: CASSPRGDSGRGGTDTQYF. DNA for the CDR3: TGTGCCAGCAGCCCTCGAGGGGATAGCGGGAGGGGGGGCACAGATACGCAGTATTTT.

The chain carries TRBV30 and TRBJ2-7; D ambiguous. The CDR3 has 13 residues. Germline V gives CDR1 GTSNPN, CDR2 SVGIG (reference sequence). V was clipped by 1 base and J by 0 bases, with 7 bases between them. This CDR3 reads CAWSAGHSYEQYF. CDR3 DNA: TGTGCCTGGAGTGCCGGTCACTCCTACGAGCAGTACTTC.

The genes are TRBV28 and TRBJ1-1; 8 positions agree with TRBD1. The CDR3 totals 14 residues. Germline V lookup: CDR1 MDHEN, CDR2 SYDVKM. The junction had 7 bases not matched to a gene; V was cut back by 5 bases and J by 5 bases. The CDR3 spells CASSAGQDPTEAFF. CDR3 bases: TGTGCCAGCAGTGCGGGACAGGACCCGACTGAAGCTTTCTTT.

Regarding this clone: Other DNA sequences in the same sample also yield this CDR3. The chain links TRBV27 to TRBJ2-7, with 8 nucleotides matching TRBD2. The CDR3 consists of 14 residues. J lost 0 bases, V lost 4 bases, and 2 bases had no gene match. CDR1 and CDR2 (germline): MNHEY, SMNVEV (reference sequence). The CDR3 loop reads CASSSLAGSYEQYF. For the CDR3, the DNA is TGTGCCAGCAGTTCTCTAGCGGGCTCCTACGAGCAGTACTTC.

The rearrangement links TRBV3-1 (or the pseudogene TRBV3-2) to TRBJ2-2; D gene unclear. V gave up 2 bases and J gave up 2 bases, with 6 bases separating them. The germline CDR1 and CDR2 sequences are LGHDT and YNNKEL (reference sequence). The CDR3 has 14 amino acids. The CDR3 loop reads CASSQLLNTGELFF. DNA of the CDR3: TGTGCCAGCAGCCAACTCCTCAACACCGGGGAGCTGTTTTTT.

The V and J genes are TRBV19 and TRBJ1-1, with a tentative D call TRBD1 (5 bases). Per germline, CDR1 LNHDA and CDR2 SQIVND (reference sequence). V lost 3 bases to trimming and J lost 5 bases, with 10 bases between them. The CDR3 sequence is 13 residues long. CDR3 in amino acids: CASSIPGGTEAFF. As DNA, the CDR3 is TGTGCCAGTAGTATCCCCGGGGGAACTGAAGCTTTCTTT.

The chain has TRBV19 and TRBJ2-1; TRBD2 matches at 12 bases. J was trimmed by 4 bases and V by 4 bases; bases with no gene match: 11. This CDR3 is built from 18 residues. Germline V gene sequence: CDR1 LNHDA, CDR2 SQIVND (reference sequence). DNA of the CDR3: TGTGCCAGTAGTAGGCCCCTGGGACTAGCGGGTCCATACAATGAGCAGTTCTTC. This sequence encodes CASSRPLGLAGPYNEQFF.